This T cell receptor (beta chain) was recorded in a study of shared clonotypes between healthy human individuals (dated by TCRdb to 2020 to 2022). About the study as a whole: The cohort included three men and a couple of women between 18 and 49 years of age. Each donor's leukapheresis produced roughly between about 0.8 and 8.9 billion PBMCs. For each donor, CD4 naive and CD4 memory were each run on three plates, CD8 naive on two plates, and CD8 memory on one plate. To increase sequencing depth and limit assay-specific biases, different laboratories used diverse techniques to prepare libraries and sequence TCR repertoires. The study deeply sequenced blood TCR repertoires of about 5 healthy adults to estimate repertoire size and the extent of clonotype sharing between individuals. Beyond this particular receptor, the publication reports: Sampling was limited to blood, and TCR repertoires in tissue likely differ from TCR repertoires in blood. Estimated clonotype richness was generally larger for naive than for memory subsets. Compared with non-shared clonotypes, the clonotypes found in all four sorted-subset donors had higher generation probabilities. The genetic and exposure-history diversity represented was limited by the small number of donors. When a handful of donors were compared, the shared fraction of clonotypes was 5% to 6.5% for naive CD4, around 3.5% for naive CD8, 2.3% for memory CD4, and 0.35% to 0.4% for memory CD8. Incomplete sequencing was indicated by rarefaction of sorted-subset datasets, despite the large sequencing depth. Pairwise subsampling led to the expectation that sequencing depth would affect the degree of clonotype sharing among donors.

CD8 naive samples were CD45RO-negative cells positively selected for CCR7, giving a CD45RA+CCR7+ population that excluded TemRA cells. The donors were healthy, HIV-negative adults who had no recently reported acute infections or vaccinations. All donors were Caucasian adults living in Nashville, Tennessee, USA. After blood collection by leukapheresis, PBMCs were isolated using Ficoll-Histopaque density gradient centrifugation and then cryopreserved in the vapor phase of liquid nitrogen. Analytical flow cytometry was used to check the purity and quantity of every magnetically sorted T cell population. Each sorted fraction had its genomic DNA isolated and then quantified by UV absorbance on a Nanodrop 2000c. Sequences SGDLS (CDR1) and YYNGEE (CDR2) are obtained from the germline V gene. Measured from the cysteine to the phenylalanine, the CDR3 is 15 residues long. Only the CDR3 DNA is retained, 45 bases long and in frame from the first base. Trimming accounts for 3 bases at V and 10 bases at J, while the number of junction bases matched to no gene is 9.

Using the deep immunoSEQ assay, multiplex PCR amplified TCR CDR3 regions from genomic DNA. Extracted genomic DNA from each cell subset was spread evenly across all wells of several immunoSEQ 96-well plates, with each plate serving as a replicate. For sorted subsets, approximately 210 ng genomic DNA, equal to tens of thousands of T cell genomes, was loaded into each replicate PCR. Purified libraries were quantified with a Qubit 3.0 fluorometer, sized on a Bioanalyzer 2100, and re-quantified with the KAPA Library Quantification kit. Each immunoSEQ 96-well plate was sequenced on its own single-read 150-cycle Illumina NextSeq 550 flow cell. For the original study's pipeline: The immunoSEQ output contained only junctional sequences without quality scores, so filtering could not match that applied to full-length reads. To assign V/J genes and CDR3, sequences were annotated against IMGT germline references using PyIR, a Python wrapper for IgBLAST v1.9. Any read was removed if the V/J assignment was weak (E-value above 1e-6), the CDR3 was missing, or the read contained stop codons, out-of-frame junctions, or ambiguous translated residues. V3J clonotypes were defined as sequences sharing an identical inferred V gene, J gene, and CDR3 amino acid sequence. The percentage overlap between two repertoires was calculated by dividing the number of shared unique clonotypes by the size of the smaller repertoire. Three approaches were used to assess repertoire richness: RTK rarefaction, the Chao1 estimator, and Recon v2.1 estimates of unobserved clonotypes. For all TCRbeta clonotypes obtained by the gDNA method from a handful of donors, generation probabilities were computed with OLGA. The clones in this table, taken by TCRdb from immuneACCESS, are in-frame only. Not every clone is retained; where verified, under half of the shortfall comes from an unresolved V gene, and the cause of the rest is unknown. The D gene and trimming were derived from the DNA, and the V and J assignments and clone size from that table. The sample profile shows millions of clones; approximately 94% of them were found once. More than 0.95% of the sample goes to the ten largest clones.

A few counts support this clone. Its antigen has not been determined. No base quality information exists; no much larger clone differs at one position. The TCR originated in a man aged 18 to 30 in good health. The sequencing sample was made of naive CD8+ T cells sorted from blood. Per the publication, the cell subset or site label means: CD45RA+CCR7+. The rearrangement combines TRBV9 with TRBJ1-6, with 8 bases aligning to TRBD1. The CDR3 has the sequence CASSGMTGVGSPLHF. The bases are TGTGCCAGCAGCGGCATGACAGGGGTCGGATCACCCCTCCACTTT.